Presented here are 3 T cell receptor beta chains from one specimen sequenced in a study of OX40 agonist ivuxolimab in advanced cancers. The method was immunoSEQ multiplex PCR; TCRdb's version includes in-frame clones alone and lacks a portion of them. The sample holds some 86,000 clones, about 90% seen once. Sample: CD4+ or CD8+ T cells sorted from blood, taken in a trial of the OX40 agonist ivuxolimab. All receptors come from an adult with an advanced solid tumor such as melanoma, head and neck, liver or kidney cancer.

The chain recombines TRBV30 with TRBJ1-5; no clear D gene. Germline CDR1 reads GTSNPN; CDR2 reads SVGIG (reference sequence). Deletions cut 5 bases from V and 0 bases from J, with 14 bases between. CDR3 length: 15 amino acids. The CDR3 sequence is CAWAPTRVSNQPQHF. DNA of the CDR3: TGTGCCTGGGCTCCCACGAGGGTTAGCAATCAGCCCCAGCATTTT.

CDR3 DNA: TGTGCCAGTTTGAGGGGGGGACAAGACTACAATGAGCAGTTCTTC. Encoded protein: CASLRGGQDYNEQFF. The V gene is TRBV2, the J gene TRBJ2-1, with D possibly TRBD2 on 7 matching bases. CDR1 is SNHLY and CDR2 is FYNNEI in the germline V gene. Trimming removed 9 bases at V and 3 bases at J, with 18 bases between. This CDR3 contains 15 residues.

V usage is TRBV28 and J usage is TRBJ2-1, with D perhaps assigned TRBD1 or TRBD2 (6 bases each). Trimming left V 5 bases short and J 1 base short, with 18 bases between. The CDR3 is 17 amino acids. The germline CDR1 and CDR2 sequences are MDHEN and SYDVKM. This CDR3 is CASSPAGGGISYNEQFF. In DNA, the CDR3 is TGTGCCAGCAGTCCCGCCGGAGGGGGAATATCCTACAATGAGCAGTTCTTC.